This entry is about one TCR beta chain. Libraries were prepared by immunoSEQ multiplex PCR; TCRdb keeps only in-frame clonotypes and omits some of them. Of around 260,000 clones listed, approximately 86% are singletons. The data were obtained in a study of blood T cell repertoires in COVID-19. Study background: Samples taken during acute and convalescent COVID-19 were collected in the United States, Italy and Spain.

CDR1 and CDR2 (germline): MNHEY, SMNVEV (reference sequence). With 10 bases removed from V and 0 bases from J, the gap between germline ends came to 16 bases. There are 15 residues in the CDR3. The chain joins TRBV27 to TRBJ1-5; D perhaps matches TRBD1 (5 bases). Sequencing was performed on peripheral blood. This TCR was recovered from a man younger than 45 with active or convalescent COVID-19. DNA of the CDR3: TGTGCCACCTCCGGGGGGGGAAGTAGCAATCAGCCCCAGCATTTT. Encoded protein: CATSGGGSSNQPQHF.